Listed below are T cell receptor beta chains from one sample, sequenced in a study of cytotoxic CD8 clonotypes in ibrutinib-treated CLL. TCRdb keeps only in-frame clones here, not all; method: immunoSEQ multiplex PCR. The sample lists 45,000 to 50,000 clones, 53% occurring once. The source was PBMCs, collected after 12 months of ibrutinib treatment. These TCRs come from a human donor with chronic lymphocytic leukemia. The CDR3 runs from the conserved cysteine through the conserved F or W. The D gene is left open where the match is weak. Clone size is not always given. Where it is, it says once, few, many or a class for expanded clones.

clone_size	v_call	j_call	d_call	cdr3_aa	cdr3_nt
-	TRBV5-1	TRBJ2-2	TRBD2	CASSLGAGAETGELFF	TGCGCCAGCAGCTTGGGTGCGGGAGCGGAGACCGGGGAGCTGTTTTTT
-	TRBV14	TRBJ1-6	-	CASSQGGALRNSPLHF	TGTGCCAGCAGCCAAGGCGGGGCACTTCGTAATTCACCCCTCCACTTT
few	TRBV18	TRBJ1-2	-	CASSGGVRVRRGGYTF	TGTGCCAGTTCCGGCGGCGTCCGGGTCAGGAGGGGAGGCTACACCTTC
-	TRBV29-1	TRBJ2-4	-	CSVEAYLAKNIQYF	TGCAGCGTTGAGGCTTATCTAGCCAAAAACATTCAGTACTTC
-	TRBV30	TRBJ2-1	-	CAWSVGASYNEQFF	TGTGCCTGGAGTGTCGGGGCGTCCTACAATGAGCAGTTCTTC
-	TRBV7-8	TRBJ2-1	TRBD2	CASSVLIAGGYEQFF	TGTGCCAGCAGCGTATTAATAGCGGGAGGGTATGAGCAGTTCTTC
-	TRBV7-9	TRBJ2-3	-	CASSTTGPSPDTQYF	TGTGCCAGCAGCACAACCGGGCCCAGCCCAGATACGCAGTATTTT
-	TRBV28	TRBJ1-5	-	CASSLGGADQPQHF	TGTGCCAGCAGTTTGGGCGGCGCCGATCAGCCCCAGCATTTT
few	TRBV9	TRBJ2-3	-	CASRAGEEDTQYF	TGTGCCAGCAGGGCAGGGGAGGAAGATACGCAGTATTTT
few	TRBV29-1	TRBJ2-2	-	CSVLLARHTGELFF	TGCAGCGTACTACTCGCGCGGCACACCGGGGAGCTGTTTTTT
-	TRBV5-1	TRBJ2-7	-	CASSLQGFYEQYF	TGCGCCAGCAGCTTGCAGGGTTTCTACGAGCAGTACTTC
once	TRBV5-4	TRBJ2-1	TRBD2	CASSLLSVAGGSEQFF	TGTGCCAGCAGCCTCCTCTCTGTAGCGGGAGGTTCTGAGCAGTTCTTC
-	TRBV7-9	TRBJ2-2	TRBD2	CASSSRTSGSYTGELFF	TGTGCCAGCAGCTCTCGGACTAGCGGGAGTTATACCGGGGAGCTGTTTTTT
-	TRBV27	TRBJ1-6	-	CASSYDSLNNSPLHF	TGTGCCAGCAGTTATGACAGCCTTAATAATTCACCCCTCCACTTT
-	TRBV6-1	TRBJ2-2	-	CASVRSQEAGELFF	TGTGCCAGCGTTCGATCACAGGAGGCCGGGGAGCTGTTTTTT
-	TRBV19	TRBJ2-1	TRBD1	CATQPRDSSYNEQFF	TGTGCCACCCAACCCCGGGACAGCTCCTACAATGAGCAGTTCTTC
-	TRBV5-1	TRBJ1-5	-	CASSFRYGQPQHF	TGCGCCAGCAGCTTCAGGTACGGTCAGCCCCAGCATTTT
-	TRBV27	TRBJ2-1	-	CASSPLGASYNEQFF	TGTGCCAGCAGCCCTCTTGGAGCGAGTTACAATGAGCAGTTCTTC
-	TRBV5-1	TRBJ2-1	TRBD2	CASSFFPSGRAQPYNEQFF	TGCGCCAGCAGCTTCTTTCCTAGCGGGAGGGCCCAGCCCTACAATGAGCAGTTCTTC
-	TRBV6-1	TRBJ1-4	TRBD1	CASREGQATNEKLFF	TGTGCCAGCAGGGAGGGACAGGCAACTAATGAAAAACTGTTTTTT
-	TRBV6-1	TRBJ1-5	-	CASSGSGHNNQPQHF	TGTGCCAGCAGTGGATCGGGACACAATAATCAGCCCCAGCATTTT
-	TRBV4-2	TRBJ2-1	TRBD2	CASSQDSKRGSTEQFF	TGTGCCAGCAGCCAAGACTCGAAGCGGGGTAGCACAGAGCAGTTCTTC
few	TRBV27	TRBJ2-7	-	CASRNRFEQYF	TGTGCCAGCAGGAACAGGTTTGAGCAGTACTTC
-	TRBV19	TRBJ1-6	TRBD1	CASSIQGANNSPLHF	TGTGCCAGTAGTATCCAGGGGGCAAATAATTCACCCCTCCACTTT
few	TRBV7-2	TRBJ2-5	TRBD2	CASSLRPSGTETQYF	TGTGCCAGCAGCTTAAGGCCTAGCGGGACCGAGACCCAGTACTTC
few	TRBV5-1	TRBJ2-3	TRBD2	CASSFTSGIDTQYF	TGCGCCAGCAGCTTCACTAGCGGGATTGATACGCAGTATTTT
-	TRBV28	TRBJ1-4	-	CASSLTPPGIGEKLFF	TGTGCCAGCAGTTTAACCCCTCCGGGGATAGGGGAAAAACTGTTTTTT
few	TRBV5-1	TRBJ1-2	-	CASSLAGQLYGYTF	TGCGCCAGCAGCTTGGCCGGACAACTCTATGGCTACACCTTC
many	TRBV30	TRBJ2-1	TRBD2	CAWSVLAGGDEQFF	TGTGCCTGGAGTGTACTAGCGGGAGGGGATGAGCAGTTCTTC
few	TRBV10-3	TRBJ1-5	-	CASGLDRFNQPQHF	TGTGCCTCGGGCCTTGACAGGTTCAATCAGCCCCAGCATTTT